One and the same sample provided the 17 T cell receptor beta chains below, sequenced in a study of cytomegalovirus exposure and HLA in healthy donors listed by TCRdb under 2017. Library generation was performed with the immunoSEQ multiplex PCR assay. For the multiplex PCR, a mixture combining 60 forward primers for TCR Vbeta segments and 13 reverse primers for TCR Jbeta segments was used. TCRdb took over this immuneACCESS table, retaining in-frame rearrangements with V and J assigned. Such tables are incomplete; in checked studies, under half of the missing clones stem from an unresolved V gene, and the remainder is unexplained. The sample table contains 150,000 to 200,000 clones; only one count was recorded for just over 75% of them. The ten biggest clones cover approximately 1% of the sample. Sequencing input: PBMCs. The receptors shown here come from a woman aged 40 to 50 in good health and CMV-seronegative.

This chain connects TRBV11-3 to TRBJ2-7; 7 nucleotides line up with TRBD2. Germline CDR1 SGHNT, CDR2 YENEEA. The CDR3 totals 15 residues. J gave up 2 bases and V 7 bases, and 11 bases lay outside the gene matches. The CDR3 loop reads CASNGGERPTYEQYF. In DNA, the CDR3 is TGTGCCAGCAATGGGGGGGAGAGACCCACCTACGAGCAGTACTTC.

In its sample, this clone was seen a few times. The chain links TRBV5-1 to TRBJ2-3, with TRBD2 matching over 10 bases. CDR3 length: 16 amino acids. J was trimmed by 2 bases and V by 0 bases; bases with no gene match: 3. Germline-derived CDR1 and CDR2 are SGHRS and YFSETQ. The CDR3 loop is CASSLDSGRPTDTQYF. For the CDR3, the DNA is TGCGCCAGCAGCTTGGATAGCGGGAGGCCCACAGATACGCAGTATTTT.

The chain recombines TRBV10-3 with TRBJ2-1, with TRBD2 as a possible D gene (7 bases). V lost 9 bases to trimming and J lost 8 bases, with 11 bases between them. In germline, CDR1 is ENHRY, CDR2 SYGVKD. The CDR3 has 11 residues. The CDR3 is CAIGGADEQFF. The CDR3 region has the DNA TGTGCCATAGGGGGGGCCGATGAGCAGTTCTTC.

The chain uses TRBV5-1 and TRBJ2-1, with D unresolved. Germline assignment: CDR1 SGHRS and CDR2 YFSETQ. The germline V and J ends were trimmed by 4 bases and 5 bases, with 13 bases remaining between them. The CDR3 sequence is 14 residues long. CDR3: CASSPARSDNEQFF. CDR3 sequence (DNA): TGCGCCAGCAGCCCGGCGAGGAGCGACAATGAGCAGTTCTTC.

The chain links TRBV6-6 to TRBJ2-7; weak D call: TRBD2 (6 bases). Germline lookup yields CDR1 MNHNY and CDR2 SVGAGI (reference sequence). Deletions cut 10 bases from V and 5 bases from J, with 12 bases between. The CDR3 loop spans 11 amino acids. The CDR3 bases are TGTGCCACGGAGGGGTCGAACGAGCAGTACTTC. Its protein is CATEGSNEQYF.

The chain couples TRBV6-1 to TRBJ1-1, with D possibly matching TRBD1 (5 bases). Trimming stripped 4 bases from V and 4 bases from J, with 7 bases between. The germline gives CDR1 MNHNS, CDR2 SASEGT. The CDR3 contains 12 residues. CDR3 in amino acids: CASSVQVTEAFF. CDR3 DNA sequence: TGTGCCAGCAGTGTACAGGTCACTGAAGCTTTCTTT.

The sample holds one count of this clone. V is TRBV11-2 and J is TRBJ1-1; the match to TRBD1 covers 8 bases. The V and J ends lost 5 bases and 10 bases, in that order; junction bases with no gene match: 9. The CDR3 runs to 13 residues. Looked up from germline, CDR1 is SGHAT and CDR2 is FQNNGV. CDR3 loop: CASSLGQGEGAFF. The CDR3 nucleotides read TGTGCCAGCAGCCTAGGACAGGGTGAGGGAGCTTTCTTT.

V usage is TRBV7-6 and J usage is TRBJ2-3, with 9 bases that match TRBD2. The CDR3 consists of 18 residues. The V and J ends lost 2 bases and 0 bases, in that order; junction bases with no gene match: 9. Germline V gives CDR1 SGHVS, CDR2 FNYEAQ. The CDR3, as DNA: TGTGCCAGCAGCTTATACGGGACTAGCAGCCCTAGCACAGATACGCAGTATTTT. Its protein is CASSLYGTSSPSTDTQYF.

This clone turned up a few times. Compared with germline, one end of the junction differs, possibly owing to a read error. This sequence joins TRBV6-1 and TRBJ2-3, with 7 bases aligning to TRBD2. CDR3 length equals 13 residues. The germline CDR1 and CDR2 sequences are MNHNS and SASEGT. The CDR3 spells CASSEREADAQYF. CDR3 sequence (DNA): TGTGCCAGCAGTGAACGGGAGGCAGATGCGCAGTATTTT.

The chain carries TRBV28 and TRBJ1-1; tentatively, D is TRBD1 (6 bases). V lost 8 bases to trimming and J lost 5 bases, with 9 bases between them. This CDR3 spans 11 amino acids. Germline CDR1 MDHEN, CDR2 SYDVKM. CDR3 nucleotide sequence: TGTGCCAGCGGAAGGGGGACTGAAGCTTTCTTT. Its protein is CASGRGTEAFF.

In its sample, this clone was seen once. The rearrangement joins TRBV29-1 to TRBJ1-6, with D hard to call. With 0 bases removed from V and 3 bases from J, the gap between germline ends came to 18 bases. The CDR3 consists of 18 residues. CDR1 is SQVTM and CDR2 is ANQGSEA in the germline V gene. Written as DNA, the CDR3 is TGCAGCGTTGAAGAGTCCGACACGGGAAGGTTCTATAATTCACCCCTCCACTTT. This sequence encodes CSVEESDTGRFYNSPLHF.

Comments on this clone: This same CDR3 is encoded by further DNA sequences in the sample. V and J are TRBV30 and TRBJ2-7; D remains ambiguous. Trimming left V 0 bases short and J 5 bases short, with 5 bases between. Germline V gene lookup returns CDR1 GTSNPN and CDR2 SVGIG (reference sequence). The CDR3 has 11 amino acids. DNA for the CDR3: TGTGCCTGGAGTGTACTCCACGAGCAGTACTTC. Protein sequence: CAWSVLHEQYF.

The J gene is TRBJ2-1, the V gene TRBV6-4, with D possibly TRBD2 on 6 matching bases. The V gene lost 0 bases and the J gene lost 12 bases, with 9 bases spanning the gap. CDR3 length: 12 amino acids. Germline CDR1 is MRHNA and CDR2 is SNTAGT. The CDR3 DNA follows: TGTGCCAGCAGTGACTCGCGGGGCGGGCAGTTCTTC. Translated, it gives CASSDSRGGQFF.

The rearrangement links TRBV6-1 to TRBJ2-3, with 10 bases that match TRBD2. V shed 2 bases, J shed 2 bases, and the junction held 4 bases outside the gene matches. This CDR3 is built from 16 residues. Germline V gene data show CDR1 as MNHNS and CDR2 as SASEGT. The CDR3 loop reads CASSEMGTSVTDTQYF. The DNA of the CDR3 is TGTGCCAGCAGTGAAATGGGGACTAGCGTCACAGATACGCAGTATTTT.

The rearrangement joins TRBV5-1 to TRBJ2-3, with TRBD2 matching over 9 bases. Germline CDR1 is SGHRS and CDR2 is YFSETQ. The CDR3 runs 14 residues. J was trimmed by 6 bases and V by 5 bases; bases with no gene match: 7. The CDR3 here is CASSPRLAVDTQYF. CDR3 DNA: TGCGCCAGCAGTCCTCGACTAGCGGTGGATACGCAGTATTTT.

This clone was detected only a few times. The chain combines TRBV9 with TRBJ2-2, with 9 bases aligning to TRBD2. Per the germline V gene, CDR1 is SGDLS and CDR2 is YYNGEE. The CDR3 spans 16 residues. With 0 bases clipped from V and 6 bases from J, the junction kept 6 bases outside the gene matches. CDR3: CASSVVAGERPGELFF. CDR3 bases: TGTGCCAGCAGCGTAGTAGCGGGAGAGCGCCCCGGGGAGCTGTTTTTT.

The chain has TRBV19 and TRBJ2-7, with 9 bases fitting TRBD1. The CDR3 length is 15 residues. Germline CDR1 and CDR2: LNHDA and SQIVND (reference sequence). Trimming took 6 bases from V and 6 from J; bases not matched to a gene: 12. The CDR3 DNA is TGTGCCAGTAGGGATTCCGGGACAGGGAGGATCGAGCAGTACTTC. As protein: CASRDSGTGRIEQYF.